This is a list of T cell receptor beta chains from one sample in a study of blood T cell repertoires in COVID-19. This table comes from immunoSEQ multiplex PCR, and its TCRdb copy is limited to in-frame clones, with some not included. The data contain approximately 60,000 clones, around 85% of them singletons. The sequenced material came from peripheral blood. Receptor source: a human donor in a cohort sampled during active COVID-19. CDR3s leave out the opening cysteine and the closing phenylalanine or tryptophan.

j_call,v_call,cdr3_aa
TRBJ1-1,TRBV7-2,ASSPQGAWTEAF
TRBJ2-3,TRBV6-5,ASSYADRTSTDTQY
TRBJ2-7,TRBV5-5,ASSIPGQGAYEQY
TRBJ1-2,TRBV7-2,ASSLTGSGGYT
TRBJ2-1,TRBV7-3,ASSLTTDSYNEQF
TRBJ2-7,TRBV10-1,ASSASGSYEQY
TRBJ2-2,TRBV30,AWSRLGLASGELF
TRBJ2-7,TRBV7-8,ASSLLDPGRYEQY
TRBJ1-2,TRBV10-3,AIRDFYGYT
TRBJ1-6,TRBV7-2,ASSLKLEGRSLH
TRBJ2-5,TRBV30,AWSRGQGGETQY
TRBJ2-2,TRBV11-2,ASSIRGLAGKNTGELF
TRBJ2-5,TRBV7-9,ASSSGLWTSGPETQY
TRBJ1-3,TRBV9,ASSVATTGTTIY
TRBJ2-1,TRBV7-2,ASSLGGRVYNEQF
TRBJ1-1,TRBV5-1,ASSSGLGGVNTEAF
TRBJ1-4,TRBV2,ASSAQGKLF